This TCR beta chain was identified during a study of blood T cell repertoires in COVID-19. Original analysis: The assay estimated nucleated cells by amplifying reference gene primers. Repertoires were generated with immunoSEQ multiplex PCR, while TCRdb's copy carries only in-frame clones and drops some. That table gives V, J and clone size, and the DNA gave D and trimming. The repertoire holds tens of thousands of clones, with 75% to 95% as singletons. Germline trimming cut 2 bases from V and 7 bases from J; bases unmatched to any gene: 5. This CDR3 is built from 14 residues. Germline lookup yields CDR1 SGHRS and CDR2 YFSETQ.

The chain links TRBV5-1 to TRBJ2-2; 7 nucleotides match TRBD2. The sample taken for sequencing was peripheral blood. This receptor was identified in an elderly woman with acute or convalescent COVID-19. CDR3 in amino acids: CASSLTSVGGELFF. In nucleotides, the CDR3 is TGCGCCAGCAGCTTAACTAGCGTTGGCGGGGAGCTGTTTTTT.